This is a list of T cell receptor beta chains from one sample in a study of blood T cell repertoires in COVID-19. Assay used: immunoSEQ multiplex PCR; TCRdb lists only in-frame clones, some missing. The sample comprises approximately 93,000 clones, 74% of which are singletons, and roughly 4% rests with the top ten. Sample: peripheral blood. The receptors stem from an older man with COVID-19, enrolled during active disease. Both conserved end residues are part of each CDR3. Part of the rows lack a size; the others show once, few, many or a class for expanded clones.

V: TRBV5-5
size: once
J: TRBJ1-6
CDR3: CASSSYYTGMVGSPLHF

V: TRBV2
size: NA
J: TRBJ2-5
CDR3: CASSRDRGETQYF

V: TRBV5-4
size: NA
J: TRBJ2-3
CDR3: CASSTGGRADTQYF

V: TRBV5-4
size: NA
J: TRBJ1-1
CDR3: CASSLAGGLVNTEAFF

V: TRBV7-8
size: NA
J: TRBJ1-5
CDR3: CASSTGTGVWDNQPQHF

V: TRBV30
size: NA
J: TRBJ1-1
CDR3: CAWRRLNTEAFF

V: TRBV9
size: NA
J: TRBJ1-4
CDR3: CASSGKGSTNEKLFF

V: TRBV5-4
size: NA
J: TRBJ2-2
CDR3: CASSPGTSGRRSTPGELFF

V: TRBV5-8
size: NA
J: TRBJ2-7
CDR3: CASSVGPSGSYEQYF

V: TRBV19
size: NA
J: TRBJ1-5
CDR3: CASSRDRNSNQPQHF

V: TRBV5-4
size: few
J: TRBJ2-5
CDR3: CASSSPMGSGSGETQYF

V: TRBV10-3
size: NA
J: TRBJ2-2
CDR3: CAISLAGSNTGELFF

V: TRBV28
size: NA
J: TRBJ1-2
CDR3: CASTSGQGRNYGYTF

V: TRBV2
size: NA
J: TRBJ2-4
CDR3: CASRKGQGLIIQYF

V: TRBV5-1
size: few
J: TRBJ2-7
CDR3: CASSPWTGGEQYF

V: TRBV7-2
size: NA
J: TRBJ2-4
CDR3: CASSFIAGGFAKNIQYF

V: TRBV24-1
size: once
J: TRBJ2-2
CDR3: CATSDFPDRNTGELFF

V: TRBV9
size: many
J: TRBJ2-3
CDR3: CASSATGSTDTQYF

V: TRBV7-9
size: NA
J: TRBJ2-3
CDR3: CASSLGQDRTNKRTDTQYF

V: TRBV27
size: NA
J: TRBJ1-2
CDR3: CASSLSAGARVYGYTF

V: TRBV19
size: NA
J: TRBJ2-7
CDR3: CASSILVSYEQYF

V: TRBV19
size: once
J: TRBJ2-7
CDR3: CASSGGKSYEQYF

V: TRBV10-1
size: NA
J: TRBJ2-3
CDR3: CASRPSGRAGADTQYF

V: TRBV25-1
size: NA
J: TRBJ1-1
CDR3: CASKTGNTEAFF

V: TRBV5-5
size: NA
J: TRBJ2-2
CDR3: CASSFGGGLVGELFF

V: TRBV18
size: NA
J: TRBJ2-3
CDR3: CASSAGGTTDTQYF

V: TRBV7-3
size: NA
J: TRBJ2-1
CDR3: CASGRSHNEQFF

V: TRBV6-8
size: NA
J: TRBJ2-5
CDR3: CASGDRETQYF

V: TRBV10-3
size: NA
J: TRBJ1-1
CDR3: CAIKGSGGVGTEAFF

V: TRBV7-6
size: NA
J: TRBJ2-2
CDR3: CASSLGALGAGELFF

V: TRBV7-9
size: NA
J: TRBJ2-5
CDR3: CASSQSGETQYF

V: TRBV7-2
size: NA
J: TRBJ2-7
CDR3: CASSTGSSYEQYF

V: TRBV18
size: NA
J: TRBJ1-5
CDR3: CASSPGSRQGIQPQHF

V: TRBV6-2/TRBV6-3
size: NA
J: TRBJ2-5
CDR3: CASSGQGQETQYF

V: TRBV29-1
size: NA
J: TRBJ2-7
CDR3: CSGATGTGPDEQYF

V: TRBV19
size: NA
J: TRBJ1-4
CDR3: CASSSQQGSTEKKLFF

V: TRBV18
size: NA
J: TRBJ2-2
CDR3: CASSRQGATDTGELFF

V: TRBV18
size: NA
J: TRBJ2-1
CDR3: CASSLGPGQGIGNEQFF

V: TRBV19
size: NA
J: TRBJ2-1
CDR3: CASSPFLAATEQFF

V: TRBV7-2
size: NA
J: TRBJ2-2
CDR3: CASSLMLLAYTGELFF

V: TRBV5-1
size: NA
J: TRBJ2-1
CDR3: CASSLVSGRDNEQFF

V: TRBV28
size: NA
J: TRBJ1-5
CDR3: CASSFGRGFGNQPQHF

V: TRBV4-3
size: NA
J: TRBJ2-2
CDR3: CASSQELGTRINTGELFF

V: TRBV18
size: NA
J: TRBJ2-3
CDR3: CASSPSGSTDTQYF

V: TRBV11-3
size: NA
J: TRBJ2-5
CDR3: CASSLGTTQETQYF

V: TRBV13
size: NA
J: TRBJ1-3
CDR3: CASSLNRAGNTIYF

V: TRBV28
size: NA
J: TRBJ1-2
CDR3: CASSSDRVVLGYTF

V: TRBV15
size: once
J: TRBJ2-7
CDR3: CATSRDLGHLSYEQYF

V: TRBV15
size: NA
J: TRBJ1-1
CDR3: CATSRVKGGTEAFF

V: TRBV5-6
size: NA
J: TRBJ1-1
CDR3: CASSLAGQGRRNTEAFF

V: TRBV27
size: NA
J: TRBJ2-1
CDR3: CASSQGGTSDSYSYNEQFF

V: TRBV4-3
size: NA
J: TRBJ1-2
CDR3: CASSQDEVGGRYGYTF

V: TRBV28
size: NA
J: TRBJ2-1
CDR3: CASSLVVHNEQFF

V: TRBV7-2
size: few
J: TRBJ2-5
CDR3: CASSLVHFGREETQYF

V: TRBV7-3
size: NA
J: TRBJ2-1
CDR3: CASSLSRDSYNEQFF

V: TRBV3-1/TRBV3-2
size: once
J: TRBJ1-5
CDR3: CASSQDSGGQGGAYSNQPQHF

V: TRBV30
size: NA
J: TRBJ2-2
CDR3: CALHTGAGRTGELFF

V: TRBV30
size: NA
J: TRBJ1-2
CDR3: CAWTSFRYGYTF

V: TRBV7-8
size: few
J: TRBJ1-2
CDR3: CASSLGSGGNGDGYTF